This entry concerns a single T cell receptor beta chain. No cognate antigen has been identified for it. There are no base qualities to consult, and no much larger clone falls within one base. This entry comes from a study of blood T cell repertoires in COVID-19 (dated by TCRdb to about 2020). Context from the whole study: Samples from collaborators originated in the United States, Italy and Spain and spanned both the acute and convalescent phases of COVID-19. Samples were obtained from the ongoing ImmuneRACE study (first 160 participants) and from some 1,200 subjects provided by 6 global collaborators. The material from the prospective study consisted of cDNA or gDNA derived from T cells, B-cell-depleted T cells, or PBMCs. A freely available public database, intended as a resource for researchers studying the immune response to SARS-CoV-2, is where the repertoires were released. Sample metadata almost always included a de-identified subject ID, COVID-19 status, age in years and sex. Deeply sampled blood TCRbeta repertoires from subjects exposed to, actively infected with, or recovered from COVID-19 were included in the dataset. Where HLA class I and class II types were available, the types were taken from metadata supplied by the sample provider, not from assay-based typing.

Each collaborating institution followed its own protocols to collect whole blood in K2EDTA tubes. For TCRbeta analysis, collaborator samples were shipped as frozen whole blood, as isolated PBMCs, or as DNA extracted from either sample type. What the work shows at the level of the full study, not this receptor alone: The amount of clinical and demographic metadata varied by source and participant and was provided uncurated.

TCRbeta CDR3 regions were amplified from genomic DNA by means of the immunoSEQ Assay, a bias-controlled multiplex PCR. Per the original workflow: Within the assay, amplification of reference gene primers was used to estimate how many nucleated cells each sample contained. Sequence reads were collapsed and filtered to measure the absolute abundance of every unique TCRbeta CDR3 rearrangement. For each sample, productive Simpson clonality was calculated as the square root of Simpson's diversity index across productive rearrangements. The source is immuneACCESS, and TCRdb retained only in-frame sequences with V and J called. Part of the clones is not carried over; for the studies checked, unresolved V genes explain less than half of this, and the remainder is unexplained. Clone size and V and J calls were adopted from that table, with D and trimming inferred from the DNA. The sample table shows approximately 470,000 clones, and roughly 88% are seen once. The ten largest account for approximately 2.9% of the sample.

Taken from the germline V gene (reference sequence), the CDR1 and CDR2 loops are SGHKS and YYEKEE. From cysteine to phenylalanine, the CDR3 is 20 amino acids long. Only the CDR3 region is kept as DNA, spanning 60 bases read in frame from base 1. The V end gives up 2 bases and the J end 5 bases, leaving 18 bases in the junction not matched to a gene. This clonotype was sampled from a human donor in a cohort sampled during active COVID-19. The sequenced sample consisted of peripheral blood. The receptor chain draws on TRBV5-5 and TRBJ2-2, and TRBD2 aligns with 10 junction nucleotides. The DNA reads TGTGCCAGCAGCTTCGCCAGCGGGAGGGCCTACACCGCTTCTACCGGGGAGCTGTTTTTT. Translated, it gives CASSFASGRAYTASTGELFF.